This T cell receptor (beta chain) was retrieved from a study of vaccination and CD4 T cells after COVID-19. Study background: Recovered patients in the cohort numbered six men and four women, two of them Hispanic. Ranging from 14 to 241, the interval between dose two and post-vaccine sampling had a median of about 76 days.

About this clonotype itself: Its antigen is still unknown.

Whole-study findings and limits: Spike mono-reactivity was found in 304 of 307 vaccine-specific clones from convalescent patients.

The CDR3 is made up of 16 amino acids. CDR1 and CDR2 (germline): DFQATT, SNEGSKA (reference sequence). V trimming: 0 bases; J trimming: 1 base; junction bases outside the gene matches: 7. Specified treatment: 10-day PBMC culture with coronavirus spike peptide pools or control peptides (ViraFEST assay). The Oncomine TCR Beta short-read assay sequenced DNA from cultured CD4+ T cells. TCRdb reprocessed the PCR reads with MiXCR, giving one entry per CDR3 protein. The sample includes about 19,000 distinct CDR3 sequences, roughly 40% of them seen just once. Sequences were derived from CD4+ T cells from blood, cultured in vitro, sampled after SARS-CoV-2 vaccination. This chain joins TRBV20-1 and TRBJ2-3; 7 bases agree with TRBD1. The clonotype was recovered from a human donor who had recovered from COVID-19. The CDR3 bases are TGCAGTGCTAGAGACCAAAGGACAGGACGCACAGATACGCAGTATTTT. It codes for CSARDQRTGRTDTQYF.